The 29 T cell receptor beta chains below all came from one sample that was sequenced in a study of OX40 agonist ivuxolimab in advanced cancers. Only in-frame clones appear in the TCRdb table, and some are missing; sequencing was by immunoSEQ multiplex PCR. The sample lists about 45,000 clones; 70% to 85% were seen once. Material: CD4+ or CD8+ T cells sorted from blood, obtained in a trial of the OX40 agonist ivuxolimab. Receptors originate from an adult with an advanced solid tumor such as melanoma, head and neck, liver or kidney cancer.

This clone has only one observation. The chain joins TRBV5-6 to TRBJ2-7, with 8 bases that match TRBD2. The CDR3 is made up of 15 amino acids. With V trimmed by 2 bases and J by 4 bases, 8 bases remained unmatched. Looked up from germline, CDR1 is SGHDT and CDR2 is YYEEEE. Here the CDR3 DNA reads TGTGCCAGCAGCTTACCGGGAGGGGGTAGGTACGAGCAGTACTTC. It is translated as CASSLPGGGRYEQYF.

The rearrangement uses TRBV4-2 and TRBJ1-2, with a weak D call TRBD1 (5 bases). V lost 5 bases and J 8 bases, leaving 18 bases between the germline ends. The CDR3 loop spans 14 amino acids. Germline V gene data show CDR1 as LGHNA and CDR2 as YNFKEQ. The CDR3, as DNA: TGTGCCAGCAGCTTGAGTTCTGGGGGTGGCGGCTACACCTTC. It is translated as CASSLSSGGGGYTF.

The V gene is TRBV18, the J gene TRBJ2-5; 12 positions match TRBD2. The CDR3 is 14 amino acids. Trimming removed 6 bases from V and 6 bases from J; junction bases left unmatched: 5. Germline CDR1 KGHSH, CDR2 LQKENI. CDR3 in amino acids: CASSGTSGPQTQYF. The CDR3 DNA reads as TGTGCCAGCTCCGGGACTAGCGGGCCCCAGACCCAGTACTTC.

DNA of the CDR3: TGTGCCACCAGCAGGCCCGGGGCCGCTCCCTACAATGAGCAGTTCTTC. Protein: CATSRPGAAPYNEQFF. The rearrangement uses TRBV15 and TRBJ2-1, with D perhaps given as TRBD1 or TRBD2 (5 bases each). This CDR3 has 16 amino acids. Germline CDR1 LNHNV, CDR2 YYDKDF (reference sequence). Trimming left V 3 bases short and J 2 bases short, with 14 bases between. Combining the CDR3 with reference TRBV15 and TRBJ2-1 gives the whole variable domain DAMVIQNPRYQVTQFGKPVTLSCSQTLNHNVMYWYQQKSSQAPKLLFHYYDKDFNNEADTPDNFQSRRPNTSFCFLDIRSPGLGDTAMYLCATSRPGAAPYNEQFFGPGTRLTVL.

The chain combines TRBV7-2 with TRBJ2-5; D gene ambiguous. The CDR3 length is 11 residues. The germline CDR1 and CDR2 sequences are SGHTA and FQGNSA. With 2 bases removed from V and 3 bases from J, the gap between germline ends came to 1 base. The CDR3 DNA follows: TGTGCCAGCAGCTTAAAAGAGACCCAGTACTTC. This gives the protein CASSLKETQYF.

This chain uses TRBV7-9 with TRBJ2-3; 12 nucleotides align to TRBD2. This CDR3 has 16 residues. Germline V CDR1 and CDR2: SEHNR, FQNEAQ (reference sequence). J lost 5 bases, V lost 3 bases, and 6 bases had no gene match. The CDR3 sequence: CASSFLRLAGVDTQYF. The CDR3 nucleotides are TGTGCCAGCAGCTTTCTGAGACTAGCGGGGGTAGATACGCAGTATTTT.

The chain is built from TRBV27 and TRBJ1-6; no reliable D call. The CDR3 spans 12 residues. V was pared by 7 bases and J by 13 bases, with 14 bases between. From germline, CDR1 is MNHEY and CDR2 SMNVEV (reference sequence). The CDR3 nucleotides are TGTGCCAGCAAATCCGACAAGGGCCCCCTCCACTTT. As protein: CASKSDKGPLHF.

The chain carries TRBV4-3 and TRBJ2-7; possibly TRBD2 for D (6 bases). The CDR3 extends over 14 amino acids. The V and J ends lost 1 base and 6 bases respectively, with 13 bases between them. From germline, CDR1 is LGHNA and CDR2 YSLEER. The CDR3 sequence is CASSQVGGSAEQYF. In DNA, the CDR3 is TGCGCCAGCAGCCAAGTCGGGGGAAGTGCCGAGCAGTACTTC.

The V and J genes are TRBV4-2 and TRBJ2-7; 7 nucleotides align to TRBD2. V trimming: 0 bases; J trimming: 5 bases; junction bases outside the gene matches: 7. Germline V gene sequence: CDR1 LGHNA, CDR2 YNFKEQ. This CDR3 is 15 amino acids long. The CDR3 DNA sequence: TGTGCCAGCAGCCAAGACTGGGCGGGAGCCGACGAGCAGTACTTC. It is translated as CASSQDWAGADEQYF.

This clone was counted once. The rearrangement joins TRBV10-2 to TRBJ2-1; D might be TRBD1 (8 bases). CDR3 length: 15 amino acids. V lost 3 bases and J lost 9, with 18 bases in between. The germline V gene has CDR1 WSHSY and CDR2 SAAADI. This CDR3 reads CASSEQGGEGGEQFF. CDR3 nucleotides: TGCGCCAGCAGTGAACAGGGGGGGGAGGGAGGTGAGCAGTTCTTC.

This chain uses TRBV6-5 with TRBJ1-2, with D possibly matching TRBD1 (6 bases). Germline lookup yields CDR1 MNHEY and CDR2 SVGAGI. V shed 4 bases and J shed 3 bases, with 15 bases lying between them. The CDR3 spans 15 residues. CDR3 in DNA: TGTGCCAGCAGTTCCCCGGACAGTTCTTACTATGGCTACACCTTC. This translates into CASSSPDSSYYGYTF.

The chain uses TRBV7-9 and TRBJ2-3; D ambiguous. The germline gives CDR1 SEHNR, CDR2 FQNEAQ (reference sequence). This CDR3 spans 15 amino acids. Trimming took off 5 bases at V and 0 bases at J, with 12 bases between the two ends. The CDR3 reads CASSTIGPSTDTQYF. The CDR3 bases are TGTGCCAGCAGCACGATCGGACCTAGCACAGATACGCAGTATTTT.

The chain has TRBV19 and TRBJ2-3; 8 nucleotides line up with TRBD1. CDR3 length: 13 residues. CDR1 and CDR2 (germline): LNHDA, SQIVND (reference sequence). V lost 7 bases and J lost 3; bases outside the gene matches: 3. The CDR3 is CASMNRGTDTQYF. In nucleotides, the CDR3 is TGTGCCAGTATGAACAGGGGGACAGATACGCAGTATTTT. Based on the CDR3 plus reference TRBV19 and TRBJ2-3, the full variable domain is DGGITQSPKYLFRKEGQNVTLSCEQNLNHDAMYWYRQDPGQGLRLIYYSQIVNDFQKGDIAEGYSVSREKKESFPLTVTSAQKNPTAFYLCASMNRGTDTQYFGPGTRLTVL.

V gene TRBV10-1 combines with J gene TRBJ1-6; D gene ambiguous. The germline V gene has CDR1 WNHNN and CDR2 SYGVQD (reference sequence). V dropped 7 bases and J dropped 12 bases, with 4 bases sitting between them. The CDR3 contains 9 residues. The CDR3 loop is CASKQPLHF. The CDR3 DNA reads TGCGCCAGCAAACAACCCCTCCACTTT.

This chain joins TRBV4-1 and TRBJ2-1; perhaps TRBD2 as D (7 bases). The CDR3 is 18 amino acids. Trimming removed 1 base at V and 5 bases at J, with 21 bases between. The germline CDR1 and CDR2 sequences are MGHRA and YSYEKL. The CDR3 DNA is TGCGCCAGCAGCCAAGGGGTCATGGGGCGGGGGCCAAACAATGAGCAGTTCTTC. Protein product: CASSQGVMGRGPNNEQFF.

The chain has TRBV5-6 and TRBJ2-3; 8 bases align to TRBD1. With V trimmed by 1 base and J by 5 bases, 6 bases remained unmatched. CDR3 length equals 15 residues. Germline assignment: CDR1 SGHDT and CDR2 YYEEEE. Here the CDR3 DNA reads TGTGCCAGCAGCTTGTGGGCAGGGGGCAGAGATACGCAGTATTTT. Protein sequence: CASSLWAGGRDTQYF.

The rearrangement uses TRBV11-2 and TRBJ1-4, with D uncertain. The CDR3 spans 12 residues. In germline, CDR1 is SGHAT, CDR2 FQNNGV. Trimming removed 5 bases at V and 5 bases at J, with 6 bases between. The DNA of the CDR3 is TGTGCCAGCAGCCTTATGAATGAAAAACTGTTTTTT. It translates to CASSLMNEKLFF.

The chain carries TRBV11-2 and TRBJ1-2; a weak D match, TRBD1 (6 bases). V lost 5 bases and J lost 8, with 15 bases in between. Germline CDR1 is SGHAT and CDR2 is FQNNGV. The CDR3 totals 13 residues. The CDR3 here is CASSRTGSEGYTF. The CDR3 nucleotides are TGTGCCAGCAGCAGAACAGGGTCGGAGGGCTACACCTTC.

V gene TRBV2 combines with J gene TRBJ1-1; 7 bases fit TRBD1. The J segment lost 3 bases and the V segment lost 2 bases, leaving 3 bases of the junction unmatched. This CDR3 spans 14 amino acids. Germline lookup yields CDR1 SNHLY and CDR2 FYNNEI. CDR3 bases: TGTGCCAGCAGTGAAAAGAGGGGGCACACTGAAGCTTTCTTT. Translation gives CASSEKRGHTEAFF.

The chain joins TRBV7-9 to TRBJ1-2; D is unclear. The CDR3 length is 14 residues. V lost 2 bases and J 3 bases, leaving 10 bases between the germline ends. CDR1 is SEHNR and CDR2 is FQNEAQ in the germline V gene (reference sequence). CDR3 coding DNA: TGTGCCAGCAGCTTAAACGACGGAGACTATGGCTACACCTTC. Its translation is CASSLNDGDYGYTF.

CDR3 bases: TGTGCCAGCAGCTTGGGCCTACCGGGTGAAAAACTGTTTTTT. The encoded protein is CASSLGLPGEKLFF. This sequence joins TRBV7-8 and TRBJ1-4; the D is unclear. The CDR3 runs 14 residues. Germline loops: CDR1 SGHVS, CDR2 FQNEAQ. With 3 bases removed from V and 7 bases from J, the gap between germline ends came to 12 bases. Complete variable domain (other parts from reference TRBV7-8 and TRBJ1-4): GAGVSQSPRYKVAKRGQDVALRCDPISGHVSLFWYQQALGQGPEFLTYFQNEAQLDKSGLPSDRFFAERPEGSVSTLKIQRTQQEDSAVYLCASSLGLPGEKLFFGSGTQLSVL.

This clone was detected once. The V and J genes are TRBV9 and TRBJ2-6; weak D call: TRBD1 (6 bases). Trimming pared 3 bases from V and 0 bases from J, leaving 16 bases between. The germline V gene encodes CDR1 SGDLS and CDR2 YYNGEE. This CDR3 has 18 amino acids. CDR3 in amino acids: CASSDRDTSRSGANVLTF. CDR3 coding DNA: TGTGCCAGCAGCGACCGGGACACTTCTCGCTCTGGGGCCAACGTCCTGACTTTC.

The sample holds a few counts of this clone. The CDR3 reads CASSEVVNSPLHF. CDR3 coding DNA: TGTGCCAGCAGTGAAGTGGTTAATTCACCCCTCCACTTT. V usage is TRBV6-1 and J usage is TRBJ1-6; D gene unclear. The V gene lost 1 base and the J gene lost 6 bases, with 4 bases spanning the gap. Germline V gene sequence: CDR1 MNHNS, CDR2 SASEGT. The CDR3 has 13 amino acids.

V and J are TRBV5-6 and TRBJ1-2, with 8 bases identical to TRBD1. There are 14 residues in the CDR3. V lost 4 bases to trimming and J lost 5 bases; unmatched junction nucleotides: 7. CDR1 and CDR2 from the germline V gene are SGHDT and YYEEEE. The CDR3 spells CASSVSGQEYGYTF. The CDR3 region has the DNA TGTGCCAGCAGCGTGTCGGGACAGGAGTATGGCTACACCTTC.

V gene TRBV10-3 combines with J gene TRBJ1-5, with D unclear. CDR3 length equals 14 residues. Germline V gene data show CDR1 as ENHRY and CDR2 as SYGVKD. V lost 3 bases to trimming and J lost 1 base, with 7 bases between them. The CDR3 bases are TGTGCCATCAGTGAAATCGGCAGCAATCAGCCCCAGCATTTT. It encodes CAISEIGSNQPQHF.

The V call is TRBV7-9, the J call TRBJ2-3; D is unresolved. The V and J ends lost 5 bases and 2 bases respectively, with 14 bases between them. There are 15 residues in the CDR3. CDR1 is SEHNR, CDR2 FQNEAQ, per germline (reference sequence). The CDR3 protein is CASSPVTYYTDTQYF. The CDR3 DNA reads TGTGCCAGCAGCCCCGTCACCTACTACACAGATACGCAGTATTTT.

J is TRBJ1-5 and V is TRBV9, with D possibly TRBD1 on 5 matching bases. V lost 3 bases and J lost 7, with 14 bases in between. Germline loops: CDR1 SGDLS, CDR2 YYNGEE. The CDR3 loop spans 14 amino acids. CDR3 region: CASSAGAAPQPQHF. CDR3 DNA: TGTGCCAGCAGCGCCGGGGCAGCCCCCCAGCCCCAGCATTTT.

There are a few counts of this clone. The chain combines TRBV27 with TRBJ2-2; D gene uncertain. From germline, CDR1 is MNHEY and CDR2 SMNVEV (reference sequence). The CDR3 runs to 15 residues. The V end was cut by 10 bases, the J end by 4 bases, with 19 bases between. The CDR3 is CATLTRGRGTGELFF. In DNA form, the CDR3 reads TGTGCCACCTTAACACGCGGTCGAGGCACCGGGGAGCTGTTTTTT.

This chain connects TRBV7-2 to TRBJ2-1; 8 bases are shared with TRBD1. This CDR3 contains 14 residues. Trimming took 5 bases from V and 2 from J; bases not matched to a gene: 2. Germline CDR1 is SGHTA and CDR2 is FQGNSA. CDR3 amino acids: CASSRQGTYNEQFF. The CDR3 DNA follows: TGTGCCAGCAGCAGACAGGGGACCTACAATGAGCAGTTCTTC. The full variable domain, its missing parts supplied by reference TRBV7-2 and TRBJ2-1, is GAGVSQSPSNKVTEKGKDVELRCDPISGHTALYWYRQSLGQGLEFLIYFQGNSAPDKSGLPSDRFSAERTGGSVSTLTIQRTQQEDSAVYLCASSRQGTYNEQFFGPGTRLTVL.